The following is a T cell receptor beta chain sequence with its context. Antigen: not known. With a much larger clone just one base away, this may be a read error. V shed 5 bases and J shed 5 bases, with 19 bases lying between them. CDR3 length: 15 residues. This sample was included in a study of molecular identifiers for immune sequencing clone quantification. TCRdb re-called the PCR reads with MiXCR, one entry per CDR3 protein. The top ten hold 5.5% to 7.5% of the sample, which has about 36,000 distinct CDR3 sequences, around a sixth seen once. Study-level results: Over 99% of effector molecules, yet under 1% of naive-cell molecules, were held by clones above 20 RNA copies.

The chain carries TRBV12-3 or TRBV12-4 and TRBJ2-7; TRBD2 might be the D (5 bases). The receptor was derived from a human donor in good health. Some libraries in this study had Jurkat cell RNA spiked in. Specimen: naive CD8+ T cells from blood, with Jurkat cell RNA spiked in. Indicated subset: FACS-sorted CD8+CD4-CCR7+CD45RA+ naive T cells. The CDR3 protein is CASSEEAGSSDEQYF. For the CDR3, the DNA is TGTGCCAGCAGTGAAGAGGCGGGCAGTTCCGACGAGCAGTACTTC.